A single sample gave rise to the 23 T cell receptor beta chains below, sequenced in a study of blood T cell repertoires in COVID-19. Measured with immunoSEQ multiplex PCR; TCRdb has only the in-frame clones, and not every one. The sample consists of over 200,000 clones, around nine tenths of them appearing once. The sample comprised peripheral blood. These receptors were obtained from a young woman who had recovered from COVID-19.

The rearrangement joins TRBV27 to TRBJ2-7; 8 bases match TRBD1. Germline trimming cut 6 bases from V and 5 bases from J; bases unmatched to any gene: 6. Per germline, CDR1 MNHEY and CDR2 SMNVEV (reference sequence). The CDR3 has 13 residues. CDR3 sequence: CASRLGQGNEQYF. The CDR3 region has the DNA TGTGCCAGCAGACTAGGACAGGGCAACGAGCAGTACTTC.

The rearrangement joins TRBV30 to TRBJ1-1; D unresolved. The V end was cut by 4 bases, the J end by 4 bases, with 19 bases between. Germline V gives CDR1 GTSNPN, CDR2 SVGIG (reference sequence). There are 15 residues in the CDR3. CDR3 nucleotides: TGTGCCTGGATTTATTTTGTTAAGGAGGGCACTGAAGCTTTCTTT. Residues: CAWIYFVKEGTEAFF.

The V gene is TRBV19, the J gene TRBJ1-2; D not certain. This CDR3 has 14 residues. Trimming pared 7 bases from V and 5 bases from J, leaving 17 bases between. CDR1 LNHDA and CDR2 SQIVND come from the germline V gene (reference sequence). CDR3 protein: CASNDIVRAYGYTF. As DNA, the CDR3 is TGTGCCAGTAACGATATAGTCAGAGCGTATGGCTACACCTTC.

The CDR3 reads CAWSRPPGGGSDEQFF. The CDR3 DNA is TGTGCCTGGAGCCGTCCCCCGGGGGGTGGTTCGGATGAGCAGTTCTTC. The rearrangement joins TRBV30 to TRBJ2-1, with 7 bases matching TRBD2. The CDR3 is 16 residues long. The germline V gene has CDR1 GTSNPN and CDR2 SVGIG (reference sequence). After removal of 3 bases from V and 8 bases from J, the junction contained 16 bases not matched to a gene.

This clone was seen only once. CDR3 sequence: CASSFGTYEQYF. Written as DNA, the CDR3 is TGTGCCAGCAGCTTTGGCACCTACGAGCAGTACTTC. V is TRBV5-6 and J is TRBJ2-7; D unresolved. Deletions cut 2 bases from V and 2 bases from J, with 5 bases between. Germline CDR1 SGHDT, CDR2 YYEEEE. The CDR3 totals 12 residues.

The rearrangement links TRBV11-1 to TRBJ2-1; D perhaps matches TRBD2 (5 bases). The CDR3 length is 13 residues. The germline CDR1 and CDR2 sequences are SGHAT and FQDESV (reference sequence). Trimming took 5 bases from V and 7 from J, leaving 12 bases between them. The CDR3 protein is CASSPPGYNEQFF. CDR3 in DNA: TGTGCCAGCAGCCCACCGGGGTATAATGAGCAGTTCTTC.

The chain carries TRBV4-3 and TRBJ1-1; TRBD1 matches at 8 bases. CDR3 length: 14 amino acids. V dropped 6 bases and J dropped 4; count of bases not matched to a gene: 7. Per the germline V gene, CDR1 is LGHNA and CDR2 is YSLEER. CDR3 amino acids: CASSLNRGITEAFF. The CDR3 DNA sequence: TGCGCCAGCAGTTTAAACAGGGGGATCACTGAAGCTTTCTTT.

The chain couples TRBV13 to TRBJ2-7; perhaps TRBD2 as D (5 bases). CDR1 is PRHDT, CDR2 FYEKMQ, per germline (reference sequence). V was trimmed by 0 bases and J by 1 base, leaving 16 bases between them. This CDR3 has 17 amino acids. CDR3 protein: CASSLGRRGPPSYEQYF. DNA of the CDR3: TGTGCCAGCAGCTTAGGCCGACGGGGTCCGCCTTCCTACGAGCAGTACTTC.

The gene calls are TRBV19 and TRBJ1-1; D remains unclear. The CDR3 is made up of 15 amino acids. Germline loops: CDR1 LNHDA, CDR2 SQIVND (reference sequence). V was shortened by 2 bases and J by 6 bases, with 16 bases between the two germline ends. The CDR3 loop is CASSIMGYGIPEAFF. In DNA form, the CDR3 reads TGTGCCAGTAGTATAATGGGCTACGGAATCCCTGAAGCTTTCTTT.

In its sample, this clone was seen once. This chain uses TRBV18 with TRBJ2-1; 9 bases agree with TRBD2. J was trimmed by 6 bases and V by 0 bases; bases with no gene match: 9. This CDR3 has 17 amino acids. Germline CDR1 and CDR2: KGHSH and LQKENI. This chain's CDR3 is CASSPPLAGSTPNEQFF. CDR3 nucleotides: TGTGCCAGCTCACCACCGCTAGCGGGATCCACTCCCAATGAGCAGTTCTTC.

The CDR3 region is CASTPKAGNTEAFF. The CDR3 DNA sequence: TGTGCCAGCACCCCCAAGGCAGGGAACACTGAAGCTTTCTTT. J is TRBJ1-1 and V is TRBV9; D gene unclear. V was trimmed by 6 bases and J by 1 base, leaving 13 bases between them. The CDR3 extends over 14 amino acids. Germline lookup yields CDR1 SGDLS and CDR2 YYNGEE.

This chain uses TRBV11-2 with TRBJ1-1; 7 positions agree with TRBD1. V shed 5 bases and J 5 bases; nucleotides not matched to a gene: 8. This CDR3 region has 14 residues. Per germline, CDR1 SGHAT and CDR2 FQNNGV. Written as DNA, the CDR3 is TGTGCCAGCAGCAAAAAGACAGGGCGAACTGAAGCTTTCTTT. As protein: CASSKKTGRTEAFF.

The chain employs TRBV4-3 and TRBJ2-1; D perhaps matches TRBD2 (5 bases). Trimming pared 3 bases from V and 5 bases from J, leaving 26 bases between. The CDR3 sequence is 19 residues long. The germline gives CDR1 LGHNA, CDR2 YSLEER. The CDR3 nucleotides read TGCGCCAGCAGCCAGCATTGGTCTAGTACCCTCCGAGCGGACAATGAGCAGTTCTTC. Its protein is CASSQHWSSTLRADNEQFF.

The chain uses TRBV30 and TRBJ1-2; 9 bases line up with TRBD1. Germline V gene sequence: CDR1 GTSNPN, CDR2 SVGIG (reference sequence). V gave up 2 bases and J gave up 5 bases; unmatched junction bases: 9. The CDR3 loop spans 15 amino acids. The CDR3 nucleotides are TGTGCCTGGAGTATGACAGGGGGGCCTCTTTATGGCTACACCTTC. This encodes CAWSMTGGPLYGYTF.

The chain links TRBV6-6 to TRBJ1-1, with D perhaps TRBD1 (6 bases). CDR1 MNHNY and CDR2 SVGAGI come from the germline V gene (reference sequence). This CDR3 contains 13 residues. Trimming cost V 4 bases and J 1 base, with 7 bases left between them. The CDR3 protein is CASSSQGNTEAFF. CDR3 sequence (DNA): TGTGCCAGCAGTTCACAGGGGAACACTGAAGCTTTCTTT.

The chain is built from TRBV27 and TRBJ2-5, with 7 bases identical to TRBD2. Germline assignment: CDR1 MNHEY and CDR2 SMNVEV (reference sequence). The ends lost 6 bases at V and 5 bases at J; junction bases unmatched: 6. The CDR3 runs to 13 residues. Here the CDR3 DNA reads TGTGCCAGCAGGAGACTAGCTGGGGAGACCCAGTACTTC. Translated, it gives CASRRLAGETQYF.

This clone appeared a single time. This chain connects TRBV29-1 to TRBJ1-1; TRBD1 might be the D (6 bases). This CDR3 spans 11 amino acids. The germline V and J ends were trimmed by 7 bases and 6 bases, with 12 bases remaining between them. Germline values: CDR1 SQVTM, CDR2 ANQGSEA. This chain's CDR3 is CSAKGGAEAFF. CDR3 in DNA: TGCAGCGCCAAGGGGGGGGCTGAAGCTTTCTTT.

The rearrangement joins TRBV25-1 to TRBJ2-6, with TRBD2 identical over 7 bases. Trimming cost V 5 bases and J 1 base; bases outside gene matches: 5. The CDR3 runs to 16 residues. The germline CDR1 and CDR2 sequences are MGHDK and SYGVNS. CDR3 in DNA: TGTGCCAGCAGTTTGCGGGAGTCTTCTGGGGCCAACGTCCTGACTTTC. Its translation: CASSLRESSGANVLTF.

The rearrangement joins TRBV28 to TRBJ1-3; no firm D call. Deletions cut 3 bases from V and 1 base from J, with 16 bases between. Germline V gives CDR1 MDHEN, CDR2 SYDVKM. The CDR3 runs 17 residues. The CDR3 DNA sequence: TGTGCCAGCAGTTTTTCGGCAGGCGCTCGATCTGGAAACACCATATATTTT. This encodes CASSFSAGARSGNTIYF.

The DNA of the CDR3 is TGTGCCATCAGTGAACCAGCGGGAGTTTCCTACGAGCAGTACTTC. This translates into CAISEPAGVSYEQYF. V and J are TRBV10-3 and TRBJ2-7; TRBD2 matches at 8 bases. Germline V CDR1 and CDR2: ENHRY, SYGVKD. With 3 bases clipped from V and 1 base from J, the junction kept 5 bases outside the gene matches. The CDR3 sequence is 15 residues long.

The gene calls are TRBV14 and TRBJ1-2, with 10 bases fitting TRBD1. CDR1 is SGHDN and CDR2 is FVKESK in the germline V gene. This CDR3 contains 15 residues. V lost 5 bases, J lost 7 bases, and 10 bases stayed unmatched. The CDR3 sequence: CASSDIYGTGVGYTF. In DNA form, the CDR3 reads TGTGCCAGCAGCGACATCTACGGGACAGGGGTTGGCTACACCTTC.

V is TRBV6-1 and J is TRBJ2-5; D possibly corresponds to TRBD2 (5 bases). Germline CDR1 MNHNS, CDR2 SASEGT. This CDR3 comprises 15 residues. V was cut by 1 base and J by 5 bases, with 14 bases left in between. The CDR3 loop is CASSEGVWERETQYF. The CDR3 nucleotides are TGTGCCAGCAGTGAAGGTGTTTGGGAGAGGGAGACCCAGTACTTC.

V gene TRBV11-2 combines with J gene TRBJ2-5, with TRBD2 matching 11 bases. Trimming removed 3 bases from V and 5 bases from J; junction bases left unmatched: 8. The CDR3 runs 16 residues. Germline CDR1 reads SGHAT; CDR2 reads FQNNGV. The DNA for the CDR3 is TGTGCCAGCAGCTTCCTAGCGGGAGGCGGGGGGGAGACCCAGTACTTC. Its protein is CASSFLAGGGGETQYF.